This T cell receptor beta chain originates from a study of molecular identifiers for immune sequencing clone quantification. This clonotype showed up many times. TCRdb reanalysed the PCR reads using MiXCR and keeps one entry per CDR3 protein. The sample contains approximately 680,000 distinct CDR3 sequences, roughly 27% of which appear only once. The authors sorted naive CD8 T cells as CD8+CD4-CCR7+CD45RA+. Germline V gene sequence: CDR1 MGHRA, CDR2 YSYEKL. This CDR3 is 12 amino acids long. V lost 0 bases, J lost 6 bases, and 6 bases lay in between. The sequence was collected from a human donor in good health. Some libraries in this study had Jurkat cell RNA spiked in. Source material: naive CD8+ T cells from blood, with Jurkat cell RNA spiked in. Subset denoted: FACS-sorted CD8+CD4-CCR7+CD45RA+ naive T cells. This chain links TRBV4-1 with TRBJ2-7; D is uncertain. This chain's CDR3 is CASSQDRREQYF. CDR3 sequence (DNA): TGCGCCAGCAGCCAAGATCGCCGCGAGCAGTACTTC.